The TCR beta chain under discussion was sequenced for a study of CXCR3-negative and CXCR3-positive naive CD8 T cells. Worth noting for this clonotype: Its matching antigen is unknown.

Phenotypically, naive CD8+ T cells corresponded to CD45RO-CCR7+CD27+CD95-. Notes on the study in general: For CXCR3-positive naive cells, TRB CDR3s were more hydrophobic than those of CXCR3-negative naive cells.

Researchers prepared the TRB cDNA libraries using 5' RACE with UMI labels. Using the 5' RACE reads, TCRdb records one entry per CDR3 protein without DNA. The sample's table shows tens of thousands of distinct CDR3 sequences. The CDR3 runs 15 residues. The V gene's germline CDR1 is MNHGY and CDR2 SAAAGT. The rearrangement links TRBV6-8 to TRBJ2-1; TCRdb reports TRBD2, a call that lacks DNA to check it against. The TCR comes from a human donor in good health. Some clones in this sample may be carry-over from other donors' samples. The sequenced sample consisted of naive CXCR3+ CD8+ T cells from blood. The sample's subset: CD45RO-CCR7+CD27+CD95- naive CD8+ T cells expressing CXCR3 (TNR3+). The CDR3 loop is CASSSALRSYNEQFF.